Each of the 5 T cell receptor beta chains below was sequenced from the same sample in a study of CD8+CD57+ T cells in acquired aplastic anemia. Only patients with CD8+CD57+ cell expansion on flow cytometry were chosen for sequencing. TCR beta VDJ and CDR3 profiles were obtained from a genomic DNA template. TCRdb reprocessed the reads via MiXCR and lists one record per CDR3 protein. The sample consists of about 260,000 distinct CDR3 sequences, roughly 82% of them appearing once. The specimen was sorted CD4+, CD8+, or CD8+CD57+ T cells (not recorded which) from PBMCs. The receptors were sampled from a human donor with aplastic anemia.

The rearrangement uses TRBV7-2 and TRBJ1-2, with D possibly being TRBD1 (5 bases). This CDR3 is 15 amino acids long. Trimming took off 3 bases at V and 14 bases at J, with 25 bases between the two ends. The germline V gene encodes CDR1 SGHTA and CDR2 FQGNSA. CDR3 bases: TGTGCCAGCAGCTTGGGTGGGACGGCGAACACTGAAGCTACCTTC. Translating gives CASSLGGTANTEATF. Complete variable domain (other parts from reference TRBV7-2 and TRBJ1-2): GAGVSQSPSNKVTEKGKDVELRCDPISGHTALYWYRQSLGQGLEFLIYFQGNSAPDKSGLPSDRFSAERTGGSVSTLTIQRTQQEDSAVYLCASSLGGTANTEATFGSGTRLTVV.

This chain joins TRBV7-9 and TRBJ2-7; no firm D call. CDR3 length: 15 amino acids. The germline CDR1 and CDR2 sequences are SEHNR and FQNEAQ (reference sequence). V shed 3 bases and J shed 10 bases, with 22 bases lying between them. CDR3 bases: TGTGCCAGCAGCTTTGGGCAAAGGACCGCGAGCGATCAGTACTTC. Residues: CASSFGQRTASDQYF.

This clonotype was counted a few times. The chain recombines TRBV10-3 with TRBJ2-5; D tentatively reads TRBD1 or TRBD2 (5 bases each). The CDR3 loop spans 15 amino acids. Germline values: CDR1 ENHRY, CDR2 SYGVKD. The germline V and J ends were trimmed by 1 base and 1 base, with 10 bases remaining between them. The CDR3 reads CAISEWSGRQETQYF. The CDR3 bases are TGTGCCATCAGTGAGTGGTCGGGGCGCCAAGAGACCCAGTACTTC.

Regarding this clonotype: At one boundary the junction diverges from the germline segment, which might be a read error. The chain combines TRBV5-1 with TRBJ2-5; 8 bases map to TRBD2. Germline CDR1 and CDR2: SGHRS and YFSETQ. The CDR3 length is 13 residues. CDR3: CASSASGRELQYF. CDR3 bases: TGTGCCAGCAGCGCTAGCGGGCGGGAGCTCCAGTACTTC.

The gene calls are TRBV19 and TRBJ2-3; possible D gene TRBD2, 7 bases. Germline CDR1 and CDR2: LNHDA and SQIVND (reference sequence). V dropped 1 base and J dropped 6 bases, with 17 bases sitting between them. The CDR3 contains 16 residues. The DNA for the CDR3 is TGTGCCAGTAGTATAGTGCCTGCGGGGGCCGGGGATACGCAGTATTTT. The encoded protein is CASSIVPAGAGDTQYF.